The 7 T cell receptor beta chains below were found in one sample sequenced in a study of PD-1 blockade in classical Hodgkin lymphoma. Time point denoted: cycle 4 day 1 (C4D1), after less than seven weeks of nivolumab. Each patient experienced a relapse that followed autologous stem cell transplantation, and brentuximab vedotin exposure varied. From thawed PBMCs, CD4+ T cells were purified using magnetic negative selection. The assay was immunoSEQ multiplex PCR, and TCRdb's table has in-frame clones only and misses some. The sample includes roughly 9,000 clones, about 75% of them seen just once. The source was CD4+ T cells from blood, collected before the fourth cycle of nivolumab. These receptors came from a human donor with classical Hodgkin lymphoma.

The gene calls are TRBV28 and TRBJ1-1; 7 positions match TRBD1. The CDR3 loop spans 14 amino acids. Unmatched junction bases numbered 9, after V lost 5 bases and J lost 6 bases. Germline loops: CDR1 MDHEN, CDR2 SYDVKM. CDR3 region: CASSLHRGSAEAFF. Written as DNA, the CDR3 is TGTGCCAGCAGTCTACACAGGGGTTCGGCTGAAGCTTTCTTT.

The chain employs TRBV2 and TRBJ1-2, with D perhaps TRBD1 (5 bases). Trimming pared 8 bases from V and 3 bases from J, leaving 19 bases between. Germline CDR1 and CDR2: SNHLY and FYNNEI. The CDR3 has 15 residues. In DNA form, the CDR3 reads TGTGCCAGCGGAGCTCAGGGAAGGAGAGACTATGGCTACACCTTC. Translating it yields CASGAQGRRDYGYTF.

The V call is TRBV4-3, the J call TRBJ1-3; D is ambiguous. Trimming removed 1 base from V and 1 base from J, with 5 bases in between. The germline V gene has CDR1 LGHNA and CDR2 YSLEER. This CDR3 has 14 residues. CDR3 nucleotide sequence: TGCGCCAGCAGCCAAGGGAATTCTGGAAACACCATATATTTT. Protein sequence: CASSQGNSGNTIYF.

This clone was recorded once. V usage is TRBV11-2 and J usage is TRBJ1-3; TRBD1 might be the D (6 bases). The germline V and J ends were trimmed by 5 bases and 3 bases, with 11 bases remaining between them. This CDR3 has 14 residues. Germline CDR1 and CDR2: SGHAT and FQNNGV. CDR3 amino acids: CASSPYRVGNTIYF. CDR3 coding DNA: TGTGCCAGCAGCCCGTACAGGGTTGGAAACACCATATATTTT.

The chain couples TRBV14 to TRBJ1-1; D may be TRBD1 (6 bases). The CDR3 is 14 residues long. Trimming pared 4 bases from V and 4 bases from J, leaving 13 bases between. CDR1 SGHDN and CDR2 FVKESK come from the germline V gene. CDR3 region: CASSPAVGGTEAFF. CDR3 coding DNA: TGTGCCAGCAGCCCCGCCGTAGGGGGCACTGAAGCTTTCTTT.

The V gene is TRBV30, the J gene TRBJ1-6, with D possibly TRBD1 on 5 matching bases. Trimming shortened V by 5 bases and J by 8 bases, and 16 bases separated the two germline ends. Germline-derived CDR1 and CDR2 are GTSNPN and SVGIG (reference sequence). This CDR3 contains 14 residues. The chain's CDR3 is CAWEAGRDHSPLHF. The CDR3 DNA reads TGTGCCTGGGAGGCAGGGAGGGACCATTCACCCCTCCACTTT.

The V and J genes are TRBV9 and TRBJ2-3; TRBD2 agrees at 7 bases. The CDR3 extends over 15 amino acids. V trimming: 4 bases; J trimming: 0 bases; junction bases outside the gene matches: 5. Germline V gene sequence: CDR1 SGDLS, CDR2 YYNGEE. CDR3 amino acids: CASSYSGGSTDTQYF. CDR3 in DNA: TGTGCCAGCAGCTACTCGGGGGGTAGCACAGATACGCAGTATTTT.